The 19 T cell receptor beta chains given below trace back to one sample, sequenced in a study of PD-1 blockade in classical Hodgkin lymphoma (dated by TCRdb to 2020 to 2021). The time point label here, explained by the study, means: cycle 1 day 1 (C1D1), immediately before nivolumab initiation. Relapse after autologous stem cell transplantation had occurred in all trial patients, and cohorts A, B and C were distinguished by prior brentuximab vedotin exposure. The method behind the library was the immunoSEQ multiplex PCR assay. TCRdb took over this immuneACCESS table, retaining in-frame rearrangements with V and J assigned. Such tables are incomplete; in checked studies, under half of the missing clones stem from an unresolved V gene, and the remainder is unexplained. This sample has 72,000 or so clones in its table, and 93% of those were observed once. Over 6.5% of the sample rests with the top ten.

The specimen was peripheral blood mononuclear cells (PBMCs), collected at baseline. The origin of the receptors is a human donor with classical Hodgkin lymphoma.

The chain joins TRBV6-5 to TRBJ2-3; 10 nucleotides line up with TRBD2. Germline CDR1 is MNHEY and CDR2 is SVGAGI. Germline trimming cut 9 bases from V and 2 bases from J; bases unmatched to any gene: 5. This CDR3 has 14 amino acids. CDR3 sequence reads: CASTGTSATDTQYF. CDR3 nucleotide sequence: TGTGCCAGTACCGGGACTAGCGCCACAGATACGCAGTATTTT.

Here the CDR3 DNA reads TGTGCCAGCAGCCCGGGACAGGAGGTGCTTGGAAACACCATATATTTT. Encoded protein: CASSPGQEVLGNTIYF. The chain carries TRBV5-6 and TRBJ1-3; 8 bases are a match to TRBD1. The CDR3 covers 16 residues. J gave up 3 bases and V 4 bases, and 9 bases lay outside the gene matches. Germline V CDR1 and CDR2: SGHDT, YYEEEE. Combining the CDR3 with reference TRBV5-6 and TRBJ1-3 gives the whole variable domain DAGVTQSPTHLIKTRGQQVTLRCSPKSGHDTVSWYQQALGQGPQFIFQYYEEEERQRGNFPDRFSGHQFPNYSSELNVNALLLGDSALYLCASSPGQEVLGNTIYFGEGSWLTVV.

The CDR3 reads CASSQDRGIGNTIYF. Here the CDR3 DNA reads TGCGCCAGCAGCCAAGATCGAGGGATCGGAAACACCATATATTTT. V usage is TRBV4-3 and J usage is TRBJ1-3; D gene ambiguous. This CDR3 has 15 amino acids. Germline V CDR1 and CDR2: LGHNA, YSLEER. The V gene lost 0 bases and the J gene lost 4 bases, with 10 bases spanning the gap.

The chain employs TRBV5-3 and TRBJ1-5; the D is unclear. TRBV5-3 belongs to the ORF category, with a function that is uncertain. Trimming cost V 1 base and J 5 bases, with 13 bases left between them. This CDR3 contains 15 residues. CDR3 residues: CARSLRSRSHQPQHF. DNA of the CDR3: TGTGCCAGAAGCTTGAGGAGTAGATCGCATCAGCCCCAGCATTTT.

The V gene is TRBV27, the J gene TRBJ2-7; D call uncertain. V was pared by 5 bases and J by 3 bases, with 8 bases between. CDR1 MNHEY and CDR2 SMNVEV come from the germline V gene (reference sequence). The CDR3 runs 12 residues. In nucleotides, the CDR3 is TGTGCCAGCAGTCCGCCCATCTACGAGCAGTACTTC. Translation: CASSPPIYEQYF.

The genes are TRBV6-1 and TRBJ2-7, with D perhaps TRBD1 (6 bases). CDR1 and CDR2 from the germline V gene are MNHNS and SASEGT. The CDR3 is 11 residues long. V lost 8 bases to trimming and J lost 5 bases, with 10 bases between them. The chain's CDR3 is CASVQGHEQYF. For the CDR3, the DNA is TGTGCCAGCGTACAGGGCCACGAGCAGTACTTC.

The V gene is TRBV18, the J gene TRBJ1-4; D gene uncertain. Trimming removed 0 bases at V and 10 bases at J, with 15 bases between. Per the germline V gene, CDR1 is KGHSH and CDR2 is LQKENI. CDR3 size: 15 residues. CDR3 amino acids: CASSPPRSWGGKLFF. The CDR3 DNA is TGTGCCAGCTCACCACCCCGTAGCTGGGGAGGAAAACTGTTTTTT.

Here the CDR3 reads CASSLRFQQGGYTF. The CDR3 DNA follows: TGTGCCAGCAGCTTACGTTTCCAACAGGGTGGCTACACCTTC. The rearrangement links TRBV7-3 to TRBJ1-2, with D perhaps TRBD1 (6 bases). This CDR3 has 14 residues. Trimming removed 2 bases from V and 7 bases from J, with 14 bases in between. Germline assignment: CDR1 SGHTA and CDR2 FQGTGA.

The chain links TRBV6-4 to TRBJ2-5; D is possibly TRBD1 (5 bases). The CDR3 has 13 residues. In germline, CDR1 is MRHNA, CDR2 SNTAGT. Trimming shortened V by 4 bases and J by 5 bases, and 11 bases separated the two germline ends. The CDR3 bases are TGTGCCAGCAGTGGGGGCCTTGGGGAGACCCAGTACTTC. Protein product: CASSGGLGETQYF.

The V and J genes are TRBV27 and TRBJ2-7; 8 bases line up with TRBD2. The CDR3 length is 16 residues. V gave up 4 bases and J gave up 2 bases; unmatched junction bases: 10. The germline V gene has CDR1 MNHEY and CDR2 SMNVEV (reference sequence). Written as DNA, the CDR3 is TGTGCCAGCAGTTCCCGAGTAGCGGGGCCGACCTACGAGCAGTACTTC. Encoded protein: CASSSRVAGPTYEQYF.

The gene calls are TRBV28 and TRBJ1-5; D possibly corresponds to TRBD1 (5 bases). Per germline, CDR1 MDHEN and CDR2 SYDVKM. The germline V and J ends were trimmed by 8 bases and 0 bases, with 17 bases remaining between them. The CDR3 length is 16 residues. CDR3 in amino acids: CASRSQGVYSNQPQHF. CDR3 nucleotides: TGTGCCAGCCGATCTCAGGGAGTCTATAGCAATCAGCCCCAGCATTTT. The full variable domain, completed using reference TRBV28 and TRBJ1-5, is DVKVTQSSRYLVKRTGEKVFLECVQDMDHENMFWYRQDPGLGLRLIYFSYDVKMKEKGDIPEGYSVSREKKERFSLILESASTNQTSMYLCASRSQGVYSNQPQHFGDGTRLSIL.

CDR3 in DNA: TGTGCCAGCAGCCCTTTCGCAGGGCGCACCGGGGAGCTGTTTTTT. Amino acids: CASSPFAGRTGELFF. The chain has TRBV7-9 and TRBJ2-2, with D possibly being TRBD1 (5 bases). Trimming pared 5 bases from V and 4 bases from J, leaving 14 bases between. The V gene's germline CDR1 is SEHNR and CDR2 FQNEAQ (reference sequence). CDR3 length equals 15 residues.

V gene TRBV27 combines with J gene TRBJ2-1; D unresolved. This CDR3 is 13 amino acids long. CDR1 is MNHEY, CDR2 SMNVEV, per germline (reference sequence). The V end lost 7 bases, the J end lost 7 bases, and 14 bases lay between the germline ends. The CDR3 sequence is CASMYTGGNEQFF. DNA of the CDR3: TGTGCCAGCATGTACACTGGCGGTAATGAGCAGTTCTTC.

This clone was seen just once. The rearrangement joins TRBV6-1 to TRBJ1-1; D remains ambiguous. Deletions cut 7 bases from V and 8 bases from J, with 20 bases between. Per germline, CDR1 MNHNS and CDR2 SASEGT. The CDR3 totals 14 residues. The CDR3 loop reads CASTLIERNGEAFF. Written as DNA, the CDR3 is TGTGCCAGCACCTTGATTGAGAGGAATGGCGAAGCTTTCTTT.

The rearrangement joins TRBV6-5 to TRBJ1-3, with D perhaps matching TRBD1 (6 bases). This CDR3 has 15 amino acids. V was shortened by 8 bases and J by 0 bases, with 14 bases between the two germline ends. Germline CDR1 and CDR2: MNHEY and SVGAGI. The CDR3 loop reads CASGRQEASGNTIYF. CDR3 in DNA: TGTGCCAGCGGGCGACAGGAAGCCTCTGGAAACACCATATATTTT.

This chain connects TRBV7-3 to TRBJ2-2; no clear D gene. This CDR3 contains 16 residues. Trimming took off 5 bases at V and 3 bases at J, with 16 bases between the two ends. Germline V gene lookup returns CDR1 SGHTA and CDR2 FQGTGA. CDR3 amino acids: CASSPESPAYTGELFF. The CDR3, as DNA: TGTGCCAGCAGCCCCGAATCACCGGCTTACACCGGGGAGCTGTTTTTT.

This chain links TRBV7-2 with TRBJ2-1; D is unresolved. Germline CDR1 is SGHTA and CDR2 is FQGNSA. The CDR3 is made up of 14 amino acids. Trimming left V 2 bases short and J 0 bases short, with 5 bases between. DNA of the CDR3: TGTGCCAGCAGCTTAACTCGCTCCTACAATGAGCAGTTCTTC. It yields the protein CASSLTRSYNEQFF.

The chain links TRBV6-1 to TRBJ1-5; tentative D call: TRBD1 (5 bases). The CDR3 contains 14 residues. CDR1 and CDR2 (germline): MNHNS, SASEGT. Deletions cut 3 bases from V and 2 bases from J, with 8 bases between. CDR3 sequence: CASSDRAGNQPQHF. The DNA of the CDR3 is TGTGCCAGCAGTGACAGGGCTGGCAATCAGCCCCAGCATTTT.

The chain uses TRBV7-2 and TRBJ2-1; 8 bases agree with TRBD2. The V segment lost 2 bases and the J segment 8 bases; nucleotides outside the gene matches: 8. The germline V gene has CDR1 SGHTA and CDR2 FQGNSA. The CDR3 sequence is 15 residues long. This chain's CDR3 is CASSLWSGSVDEQFF. The CDR3 nucleotides are TGTGCCAGCAGCTTATGGAGCGGGAGTGTCGATGAGCAGTTCTTC.